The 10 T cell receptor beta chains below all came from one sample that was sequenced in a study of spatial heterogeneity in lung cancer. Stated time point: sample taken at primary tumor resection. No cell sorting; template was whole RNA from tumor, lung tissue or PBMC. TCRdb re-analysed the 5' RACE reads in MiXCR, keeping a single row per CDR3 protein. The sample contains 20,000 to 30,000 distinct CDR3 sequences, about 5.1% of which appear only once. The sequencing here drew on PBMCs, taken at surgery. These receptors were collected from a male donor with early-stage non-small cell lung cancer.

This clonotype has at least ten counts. The CDR3 reads CASSLEGQTGTEAFF. The CDR3 DNA is TGCGCCAGCAGCTTGGAGGGCCAGACGGGGACTGAAGCTTTCTTT. The chain joins TRBV5-1 to TRBJ1-1; D gene uncertain. In germline, CDR1 is SGHRS, CDR2 YFSETQ. The CDR3 runs to 15 residues. Trimming shortened V by 0 bases and J by 5 bases, and 14 bases separated the two germline ends.

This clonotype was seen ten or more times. The CDR3 spells CSAALGQAQETQYF. CDR3 DNA: TGCAGTGCTGCCTTGGGACAGGCGCAAGAGACCCAGTACTTC. The chain recombines TRBV20-1 with TRBJ2-5; 8 nucleotides align to TRBD1. Germline V gene sequence: CDR1 DFQATT, CDR2 SNEGSKA (reference sequence). The CDR3 has 14 amino acids. V was pared by 5 bases and J by 2 bases, with 7 bases of the junction left unmatched.

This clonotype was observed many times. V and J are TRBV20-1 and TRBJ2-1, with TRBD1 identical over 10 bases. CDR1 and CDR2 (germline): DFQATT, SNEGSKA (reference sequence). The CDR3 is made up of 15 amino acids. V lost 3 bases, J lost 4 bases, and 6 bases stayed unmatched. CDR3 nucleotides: TGCAGTGCTAGGACAGGGGGCGCGAGATACAATGAGCAGTTCTTC. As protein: CSARTGGARYNEQFF.

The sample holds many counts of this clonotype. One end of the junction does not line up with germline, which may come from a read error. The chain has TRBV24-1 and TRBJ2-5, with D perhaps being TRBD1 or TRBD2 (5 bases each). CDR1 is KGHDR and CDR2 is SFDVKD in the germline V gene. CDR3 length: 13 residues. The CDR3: CATSGWDQETQYF. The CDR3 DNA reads TGTGCCACCAGTGGTTGGGACCAGGAGACCCAGTACTTC.

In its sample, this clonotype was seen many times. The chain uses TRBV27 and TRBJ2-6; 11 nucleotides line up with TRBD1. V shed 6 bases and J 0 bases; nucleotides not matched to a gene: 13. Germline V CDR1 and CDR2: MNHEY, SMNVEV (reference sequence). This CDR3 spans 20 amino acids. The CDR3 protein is CASSTSPWTGGVSGANVLTF. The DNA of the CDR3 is TGTGCCAGCAGCACCTCCCCCTGGACAGGGGGCGTCTCTGGGGCCAACGTCCTGACTTTC.

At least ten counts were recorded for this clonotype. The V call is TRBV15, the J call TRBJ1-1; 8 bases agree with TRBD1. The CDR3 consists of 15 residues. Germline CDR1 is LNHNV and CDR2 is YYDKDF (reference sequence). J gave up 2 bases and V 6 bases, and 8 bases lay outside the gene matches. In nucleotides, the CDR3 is TGTGCCACCAGAACCAGACAGGGGCCAAACACTGAAGCTTTCTTT. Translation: CATRTRQGPNTEAFF.

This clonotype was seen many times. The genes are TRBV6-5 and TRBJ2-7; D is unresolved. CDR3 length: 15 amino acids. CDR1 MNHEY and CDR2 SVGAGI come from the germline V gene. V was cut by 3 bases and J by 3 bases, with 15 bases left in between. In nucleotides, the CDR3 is TGTGCCAGCAGTTATGAGGCTGGCGTGGGCTACGAGCAGTACTTC. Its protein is CASSYEAGVGYEQYF.

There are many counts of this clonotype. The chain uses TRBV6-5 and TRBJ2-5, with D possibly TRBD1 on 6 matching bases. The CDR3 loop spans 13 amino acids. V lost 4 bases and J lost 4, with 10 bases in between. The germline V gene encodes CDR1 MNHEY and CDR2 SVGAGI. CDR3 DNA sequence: TGTGCCAGCAGTTGGGGACACCGAGAGACCCAGTACTTC. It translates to CASSWGHRETQYF.

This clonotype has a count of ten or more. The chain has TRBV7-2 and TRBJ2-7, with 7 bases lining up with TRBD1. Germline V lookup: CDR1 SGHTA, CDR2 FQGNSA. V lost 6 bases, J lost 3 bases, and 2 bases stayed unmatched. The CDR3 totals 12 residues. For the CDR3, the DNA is TGTGCCAGCAGTCCAGGGGGCTACGAGCAGTACTTC. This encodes CASSPGGYEQYF.

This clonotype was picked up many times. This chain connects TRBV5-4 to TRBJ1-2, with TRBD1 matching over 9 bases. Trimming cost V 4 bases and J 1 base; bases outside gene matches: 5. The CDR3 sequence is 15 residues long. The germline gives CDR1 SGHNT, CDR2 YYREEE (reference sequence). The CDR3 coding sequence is TGTGCCAGCAGCGCCCCGACAGGGGGTAACTATGGCTACACCTTC. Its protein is CASSAPTGGNYGYTF.